Below are 26 T cell receptor beta chains sequenced from a single sample in a study of cytomegalovirus exposure and HLA in healthy donors. Amplification used 60 Vbeta primers and 13 Jbeta primers. Repertoires were generated with immunoSEQ multiplex PCR, while TCRdb's copy carries only in-frame clones and drops some. The data show 95,000 to 150,000 clones, 65% to 80% seen once. The material sequenced was PBMCs. All receptors come from a woman between 40 and 50 years old in good health and CMV-seropositive.

The CDR3 loop reads CASSPSAGRSTDTQYF. The CDR3 DNA follows: TGCGCCAGCAGCCCGAGTGCAGGGCGAAGCACAGATACGCAGTATTTT. V gene TRBV4-3 combines with J gene TRBJ2-3; weak D call: TRBD1 (5 bases). Looked up from germline, CDR1 is LGHNA and CDR2 is YSLEER. The CDR3 is 16 residues long. V dropped 4 bases and J dropped 0 bases, with 14 bases sitting between them.

There are a few counts of this clone. The rearrangement joins TRBV9 to TRBJ2-1; 8 bases fit TRBD2. J was trimmed by 7 bases and V by 0 bases; bases with no gene match: 12. Germline values: CDR1 SGDLS, CDR2 YYNGEE. The CDR3 totals 17 residues. CDR3 loop: CASSVAGASGSRNEQFF. CDR3 nucleotide sequence: TGTGCCAGCAGCGTAGCTGGGGCCAGCGGGAGTCGGAATGAGCAGTTCTTC. The variable domain in full, with the rest retrieved from reference TRBV9 and TRBJ2-1, is DSGVTQTPKHLITATGQRVTLRCSPRSGDLSVYWYQQSLDQGLQFLIQYYNGEERAKGNILERFSAQQFPDLHSELNLSSLELGDSALYFCASSVAGASGSRNEQFFGPGTRLTVL.

The chain recombines TRBV5-1 with TRBJ2-5; D is unresolved. The V gene lost 0 bases and the J gene lost 5 bases, with 14 bases spanning the gap. In germline, CDR1 is SGHRS, CDR2 YFSETQ. The CDR3 loop spans 15 amino acids. CDR3 sequence: CASSLVVTLDETQYF. The CDR3 bases are TGCGCCAGCAGCTTGGTTGTAACTCTTGATGAGACCCAGTACTTC.

V gene TRBV4-2 combines with J gene TRBJ2-3, with D possibly matching TRBD2 (5 bases). V lost 1 base, J lost 1 base, and 12 bases lay in between. The CDR3 contains 16 residues. Germline CDR1 LGHNA, CDR2 YNFKEQ. CDR3 nucleotides: TGTGCCAGCAGCCAAGGGGCGAGGGCAGGCACAGATACGCAGTATTTT. Amino acids: CASSQGARAGTDTQYF.

V usage is TRBV4-1 and J usage is TRBJ1-1; the match to TRBD1 covers 8 bases. CDR3 length: 14 residues. J gave up 7 bases and V 1 base, and 5 bases lay outside the gene matches. Germline values: CDR1 MGHRA, CDR2 YSYEKL. The CDR3 protein is CASSQGDRGSEAFF. Here the CDR3 DNA reads TGCGCCAGCAGCCAAGGAGACAGGGGAAGTGAAGCTTTCTTT.

V is TRBV6-5 and J is TRBJ2-5, with TRBD1 identical over 7 bases. Per germline, CDR1 MNHEY and CDR2 SVGAGI. This CDR3 comprises 12 residues. Unmatched junction bases numbered 9, after V lost 6 bases and J lost 11 bases. The CDR3 loop is CASRLQGSAQYF. Here the CDR3 DNA reads TGTGCCAGCAGGCTACAGGGGAGCGCGCAGTACTTC.

This clone was recorded a few times. The chain couples TRBV4-3 to TRBJ2-3; D may be TRBD1 (5 bases). The V end was cut by 1 base, the J end by 7 bases, with 18 bases between. CDR3 length: 16 residues. The germline V gene has CDR1 LGHNA and CDR2 YSLEER. The CDR3 DNA is TGCGCCAGCAGCCAAGGGGCGTTTCGGACACACTATACGCAGTATTTT. Amino acids: CASSQGAFRTHYTQYF.

This clone was counted between two and nine times. The chain is built from TRBV19 and TRBJ2-1; D unclear. V was clipped by 0 bases and J by 7 bases, with 7 bases between them. Germline V CDR1 and CDR2: LNHDA, SQIVND (reference sequence). The CDR3 is 13 residues long. The CDR3 protein is CASSIDFRNEQFF. CDR3 coding DNA: TGTGCCAGTAGTATAGATTTCAGGAATGAGCAGTTCTTC.

The chain carries TRBV19 and TRBJ1-5; 7 bases map to TRBD1. The junction had 3 bases not matched to a gene; V was cut back by 6 bases and J by 4 bases. The CDR3 extends over 13 amino acids. Per germline, CDR1 LNHDA and CDR2 SQIVND (reference sequence). The CDR3 DNA is TGTGCCAGTAGCGGGACAGCTAATCAGCCCCAGCATTTT. As protein: CASSGTANQPQHF.

This chain links TRBV4-2 with TRBJ1-6; 8 bases agree with TRBD1. J gave up 7 bases and V 4 bases, and 3 bases lay outside the gene matches. Germline lookup yields CDR1 LGHNA and CDR2 YNFKEQ. The CDR3 contains 14 residues. CDR3 bases: TGTGCCAGCAGCCCGGACAGGGTAAATTCACCCCTCCACTTT. Translated, it gives CASSPDRVNSPLHF.

The rearrangement joins TRBV6-1 to TRBJ2-7, with 7 bases aligning to TRBD1. The ends lost 2 bases at V and 2 bases at J; junction bases unmatched: 6. The CDR3 consists of 15 residues. Germline CDR1 is MNHNS and CDR2 is SASEGT. The CDR3: CASSEPGQKTYEQYF. In DNA form, the CDR3 reads TGTGCCAGCAGTGAACCGGGACAGAAAACCTACGAGCAGTACTTC.

The rearrangement uses TRBV7-8 and TRBJ1-2; 12 positions match TRBD1. The germline gives CDR1 SGHVS, CDR2 FQNEAQ. The junction had 12 bases not matched to a gene; V was cut back by 5 bases and J by 8 bases. This CDR3 is 16 amino acids long. For the CDR3, the DNA is TGTGCCAGCAGCCCGGAAGCGGGACAGGGGGCGCGCGGCTACACCTTC. Protein product: CASSPEAGQGARGYTF.

This clone was observed a single time. The junction differs from germline at one of its ends, possibly a read error. The V and J genes are TRBV18 and TRBJ2-7; D is ambiguous. There are 12 residues in the CDR3. The V gene's germline CDR1 is KGHSH and CDR2 LQKENI. In nucleotides, the CDR3 is TGTGCCAGCTCACCAGGTATCTACGAGCAATACTTC. It yields the protein CASSPGIYEQYF.

The V call is TRBV9, the J call TRBJ2-5, with a possible D match to TRBD1 (5 bases). Germline V lookup: CDR1 SGDLS, CDR2 YYNGEE. V was shortened by 0 bases and J by 4 bases, with 13 bases between the two germline ends. The length of the CDR3 is 15 residues. CDR3 bases: TGTGCCAGCAGCGTAGGGGCTAGGGGTGGAGAGACCCAGTACTTC. It translates to CASSVGARGGETQYF.

V and J are TRBV2 and TRBJ1-5; unclear D gene. Between the trimmed V and J ends, which lost 6 bases and 4 bases, there was a span of 10 bases. The germline V gene encodes CDR1 SNHLY and CDR2 FYNNEI. This CDR3 has 13 residues. The CDR3 DNA is TGTGCCAGCAGACGGTTCCTAAATCAGCCCCAGCATTTT. Its protein is CASRRFLNQPQHF.

This clone was picked up a small number of times. The genes are TRBV4-1 and TRBJ1-5; TRBD1 is a possible D gene (5 bases). Looked up from germline, CDR1 is MGHRA and CDR2 is YSYEKL. Between the trimmed V and J ends, which lost 1 base and 0 bases, there was a span of 7 bases. This CDR3 contains 15 residues. The CDR3 here is CASSQAGNSNQPQHF. CDR3 sequence (DNA): TGCGCCAGCAGCCAAGCAGGGAATAGCAATCAGCCCCAGCATTTT.

This clone is a singleton in its sample. The chain has TRBV4-1 and TRBJ2-3; weak D call: TRBD2 (6 bases). V lost 2 bases to trimming and J lost 8 bases, with 17 bases between them. Germline values: CDR1 MGHRA, CDR2 YSYEKL. The CDR3 totals 15 residues. This chain's CDR3 is CASSQNPGSQGTQYF. In DNA, the CDR3 is TGCGCCAGCAGCCAAAACCCCGGGAGCCAGGGTACGCAGTATTTT.

The chain has TRBV9 and TRBJ2-3; D gene unclear. V dropped 4 bases and J dropped 0 bases, with 12 bases sitting between them. The CDR3 has 15 residues. Germline V gene data show CDR1 as SGDLS and CDR2 as YYNGEE. The CDR3: CASSPRPESTDTQYF. The CDR3 DNA sequence: TGTGCCAGCAGCCCCCGTCCGGAGAGCACAGATACGCAGTATTTT.

V is TRBV7-2 and J is TRBJ1-4; D perhaps matches TRBD1 (6 bases). The CDR3 contains 15 residues. Germline-derived CDR1 and CDR2 are SGHTA and FQGNSA. The V end was cut by 5 bases, the J end by 0 bases, with 10 bases between. CDR3 sequence: CASSPRGPTNEKLFF. The CDR3 DNA follows: TGTGCCAGCAGCCCCAGGGGACCAACTAATGAAAAACTGTTTTTT.

This clone occurred once. The J gene is TRBJ2-5, the V gene TRBV7-9; 10 positions match TRBD1. V lost 1 base, J lost 5 bases, and 4 bases stayed unmatched. Per the germline V gene, CDR1 is SEHNR and CDR2 is FQNEAQ (reference sequence). This CDR3 contains 15 residues. The CDR3 loop is CASSLGGQGKETQYF. The DNA of the CDR3 is TGTGCCAGCAGCTTAGGGGGACAGGGGAAGGAGACCCAGTACTTC. Drawing the rest from reference TRBV7-9 and TRBJ2-5, the complete variable domain is DTGVSQNPRHKITKRGQNVTFRCDPISEHNRLYWYRQTLGQGPEFLTYFQNEAQLEKSRLLSDRFSAERPKGSFSTLEIQRTEQGDSAMYLCASSLGGQGKETQYFGPGTRLLVL.

This chain uses TRBV19 with TRBJ1-1, with a possible D match to TRBD1 (5 bases). The CDR3 is 14 residues long. Germline V CDR1 and CDR2: LNHDA, SQIVND (reference sequence). The V end was cut by 4 bases, the J end by 1 base, with 10 bases between. The CDR3 sequence is CASSNQGTNTEAFF. Here the CDR3 DNA reads TGTGCCAGTAGTAACCAGGGAACGAACACTGAAGCTTTCTTT. Full variable domain (remainder filled in from reference TRBV19 and TRBJ1-1): DGGITQSPKYLFRKEGQNVTLSCEQNLNHDAMYWYRQDPGQGLRLIYYSQIVNDFQKGDIAEGYSVSREKKESFPLTVTSAQKNPTAFYLCASSNQGTNTEAFFGQGTRLTVV.

The J gene is TRBJ1-1, the V gene TRBV14; TRBD1 matches at 8 bases. The V segment lost 6 bases and the J segment 1 base; nucleotides outside the gene matches: 4. Germline V lookup: CDR1 SGHDN, CDR2 FVKESK. The CDR3 contains 14 residues. The CDR3 sequence is CASSQDRANTEAFF. The CDR3 DNA follows: TGTGCCAGCAGTCAGGACAGGGCGAACACTGAAGCTTTCTTT.

The chain couples TRBV2 to TRBJ2-1; 15 bases align to TRBD2. This CDR3 is 14 amino acids long. Germline V lookup: CDR1 SNHLY, CDR2 FYNNEI. Trimming took 9 bases from V and 10 from J; bases not matched to a gene: 7. The CDR3 reads CASTGTSGGREQFF. For the CDR3, the DNA is TGTGCCAGTACCGGGACTAGCGGGGGGCGGGAGCAGTTCTTC.

J is TRBJ1-5 and V is TRBV10-3; the D gene is possibly TRBD1 (5 bases). V was pared by 6 bases and J by 5 bases, with 17 bases between. The germline V gene has CDR1 ENHRY and CDR2 SYGVKD. The CDR3 has 15 residues. The DNA of the CDR3 is TGTGCCATCAGAGATGGTGGGACTGTGGATCAGCCCCAGCATTTT. Protein product: CAIRDGGTVDQPQHF.

This sequence joins TRBV5-5 and TRBJ2-7; 7 nucleotides align to TRBD2. CDR3 length equals 18 residues. Trimming took 1 base from V and 0 from J; bases not matched to a gene: 13. From germline, CDR1 is SGHKS and CDR2 YYEKEE (reference sequence). The CDR3 is CASSLLGDGAGTSYEQYF. The CDR3 DNA sequence: TGTGCCAGCAGCTTGCTCGGGGATGGAGCGGGGACCTCCTACGAGCAGTACTTC.

The sample holds one count of this clone. V is TRBV30 and J is TRBJ2-3; D ambiguous. Between the trimmed V and J ends, which lost 3 bases and 5 bases, there was a span of 15 bases. This CDR3 is 14 amino acids long. Per the germline V gene, CDR1 is GTSNPN and CDR2 is SVGIG (reference sequence). CDR3 sequence reads: CAWSRMRAVDTQYF. DNA for the CDR3: TGTGCCTGGAGCCGCATGAGAGCTGTAGATACGCAGTATTTT.